This T cell receptor (beta chain) was recovered during a study of T cells after yellow fever vaccination. Notes on the study in general: CD4 and CD8 compartments shared a small share of clonotypes, likely from convergent recombination.

A process of 5'RACE template switching, which added a universal primer site and UMIs, was used to make TCR cDNA. In TCRdb, the 5' RACE reads were re-called with MiXCR into one record per CDR3 protein. The table includes hundreds of thousands of distinct CDR3 sequences, around 17% detected once. Points on this clonotype: Antigen: not known.

This receptor was obtained from a man between 18 and 35 years old who received the YFV17D yellow fever vaccine. The specimen comprised PBMCs, sampled less than 6 days after the first yellow fever vaccination.

CDR3 sequence reads: CASSAARAGTGELFF. CDR3 sequence (DNA): TGTGCCAGCAGCGCAGCCAGGGCGGGCACCGGGGAGCTGTTTTTT. The chain has TRBV7-3 and TRBJ2-2, with D possibly being TRBD1 or TRBD2 (5 bases each). The V end lost 5 bases, the J end lost 4 bases, and 14 bases lay between the germline ends. CDR3 length: 15 amino acids. Germline lookup yields CDR1 SGHTA and CDR2 FQGTGA.